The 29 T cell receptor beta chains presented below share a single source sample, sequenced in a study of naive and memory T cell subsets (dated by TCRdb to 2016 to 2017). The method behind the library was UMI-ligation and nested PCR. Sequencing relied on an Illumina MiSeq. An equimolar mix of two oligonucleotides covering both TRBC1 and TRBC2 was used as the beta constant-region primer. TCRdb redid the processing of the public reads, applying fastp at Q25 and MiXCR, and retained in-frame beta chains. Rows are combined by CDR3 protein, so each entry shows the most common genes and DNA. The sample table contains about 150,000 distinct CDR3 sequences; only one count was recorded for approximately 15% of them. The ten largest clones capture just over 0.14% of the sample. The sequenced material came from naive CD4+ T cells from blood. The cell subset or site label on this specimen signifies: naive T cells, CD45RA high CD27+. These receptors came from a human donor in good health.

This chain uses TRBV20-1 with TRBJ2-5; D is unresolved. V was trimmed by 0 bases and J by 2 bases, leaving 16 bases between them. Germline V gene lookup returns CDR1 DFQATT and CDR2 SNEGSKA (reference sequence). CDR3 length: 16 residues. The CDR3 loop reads CSARESIRLAQETQYF. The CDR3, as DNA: TGCAGTGCTAGAGAGAGTATAAGGCTCGCGCAAGAGACCCAGTACTTC.

This chain's CDR3 is CSVGQEGTEAFF. The CDR3 nucleotides are TGCAGCGTTGGCCAGGAAGGCACTGAAGCTTTCTTT. The chain uses TRBV29-1 and TRBJ1-1, with unresolved D. Trimming pared 4 bases from V and 4 bases from J, leaving 10 bases between. The CDR3 runs to 12 residues. The germline CDR1 and CDR2 sequences are SQVTM and ANQGSEA.

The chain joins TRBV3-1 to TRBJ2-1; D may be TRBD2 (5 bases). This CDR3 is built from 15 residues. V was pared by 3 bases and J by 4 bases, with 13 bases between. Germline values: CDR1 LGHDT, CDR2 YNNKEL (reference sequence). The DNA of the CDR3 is TGTGCCAGCAGCCAGACGGATTCGGGGTACAATGAGCAGTTCTTC. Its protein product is CASSQTDSGYNEQFF.

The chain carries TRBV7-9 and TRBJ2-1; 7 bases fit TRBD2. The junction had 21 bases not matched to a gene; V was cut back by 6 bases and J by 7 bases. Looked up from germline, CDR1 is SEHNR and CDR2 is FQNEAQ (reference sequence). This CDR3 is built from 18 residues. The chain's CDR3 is CASSSAGASGLGRNEQFF. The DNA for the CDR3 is TGTGCCAGCAGTTCAGCGGGTGCGTCTGGACTAGGGAGGAATGAGCAGTTCTTC.

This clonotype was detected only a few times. The CDR3 coding sequence is TGTGCCAGCAGCCCCGCACGCATAACGACTAGCGGGAGTACAGATACGCAGTATTTT. It specifies CASSPARITTSGSTDTQYF. The chain carries TRBV7-9 and TRBJ2-3; 12 nucleotides line up with TRBD2. Germline CDR1 reads SEHNR; CDR2 reads FQNEAQ (reference sequence). This CDR3 has 19 amino acids. Trimming cost V 5 bases and J 3 bases; bases outside gene matches: 15.

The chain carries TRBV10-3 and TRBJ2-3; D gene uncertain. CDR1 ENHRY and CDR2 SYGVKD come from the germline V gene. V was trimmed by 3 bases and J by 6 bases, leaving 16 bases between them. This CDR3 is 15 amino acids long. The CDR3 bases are TGTGCCATCAGTGACCCGGAACGGGCATGGGATACGCAGTATTTT. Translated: CAISDPERAWDTQYF.

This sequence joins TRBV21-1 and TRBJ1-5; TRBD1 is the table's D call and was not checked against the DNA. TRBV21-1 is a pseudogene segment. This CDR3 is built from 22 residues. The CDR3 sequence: CASSKLWDRYSNPLGRNQPQHF. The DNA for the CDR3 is TGTGCCAGCAGCAAGCTTTGGGACAGATATTCAAACCCACTAGGGCGCAATCAGCCCCAGCATTTT.

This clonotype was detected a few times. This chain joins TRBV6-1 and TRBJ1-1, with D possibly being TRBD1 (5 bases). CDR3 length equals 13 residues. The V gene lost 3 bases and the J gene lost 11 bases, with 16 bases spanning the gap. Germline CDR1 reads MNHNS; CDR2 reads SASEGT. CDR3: CASSEVGESRAFF. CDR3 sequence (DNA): TGTGCCAGCAGTGAGGTGGGGGAGTCAAGGGCTTTCTTT.

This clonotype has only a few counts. The CDR3 DNA reads TGTGCCAGCAGTCGACCGGGACAGTACTACACAGATACGCAGTATTTT. Its protein is CASSRPGQYYTDTQYF. The chain has TRBV27 and TRBJ2-3; 7 bases are a match to TRBD1. J was trimmed by 2 bases and V by 5 bases; bases with no gene match: 10. The CDR3 has 16 amino acids. Germline CDR1 and CDR2: MNHEY and SMNVEV (reference sequence).

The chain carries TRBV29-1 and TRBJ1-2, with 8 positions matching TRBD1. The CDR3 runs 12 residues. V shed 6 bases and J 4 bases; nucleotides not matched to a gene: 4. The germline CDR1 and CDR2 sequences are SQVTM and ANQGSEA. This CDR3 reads CSVGQGIYGYTF. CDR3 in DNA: TGCAGCGTCGGACAGGGTATCTATGGCTACACCTTC.

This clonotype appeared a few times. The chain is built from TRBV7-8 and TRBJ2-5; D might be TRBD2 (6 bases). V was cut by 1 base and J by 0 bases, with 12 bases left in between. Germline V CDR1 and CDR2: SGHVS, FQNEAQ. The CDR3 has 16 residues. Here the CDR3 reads CASSLGFGSYQETQYF. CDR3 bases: TGTGCCAGCAGCTTAGGATTCGGGAGCTACCAAGAGACCCAGTACTTC. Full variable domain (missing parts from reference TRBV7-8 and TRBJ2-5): GAGVSQSPRYKVAKRGQDVALRCDPISGHVSLFWYQQALGQGPEFLTYFQNEAQLDKSGLPSDRFFAERPEGSVSTLKIQRTQQEDSAVYLCASSLGFGSYQETQYFGPGTRLLVL.

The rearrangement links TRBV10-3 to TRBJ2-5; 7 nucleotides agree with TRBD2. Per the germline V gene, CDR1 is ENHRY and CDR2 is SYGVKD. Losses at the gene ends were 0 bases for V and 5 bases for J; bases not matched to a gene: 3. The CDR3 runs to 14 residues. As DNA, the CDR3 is TGTGCCATCAGTGAGTCCCTGGGAGGGGAGACCCAGTACTTC. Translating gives CAISESLGGETQYF.

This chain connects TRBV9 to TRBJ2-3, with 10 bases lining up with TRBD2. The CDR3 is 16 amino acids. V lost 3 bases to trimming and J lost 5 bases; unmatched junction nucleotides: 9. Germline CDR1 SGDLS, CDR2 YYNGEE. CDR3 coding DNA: TGTGCCAGCAGCGCCCTAGCGGGAGATGGGTTAGATACGCAGTATTTT. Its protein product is CASSALAGDGLDTQYF.

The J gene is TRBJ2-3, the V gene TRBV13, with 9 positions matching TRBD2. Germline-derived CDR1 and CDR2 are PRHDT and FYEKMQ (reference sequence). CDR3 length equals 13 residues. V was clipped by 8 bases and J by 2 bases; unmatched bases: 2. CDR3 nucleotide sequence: TGTGCCAGCTCTAGCGGGAACACAGATACGCAGTATTTT. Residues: CASSSGNTDTQYF.

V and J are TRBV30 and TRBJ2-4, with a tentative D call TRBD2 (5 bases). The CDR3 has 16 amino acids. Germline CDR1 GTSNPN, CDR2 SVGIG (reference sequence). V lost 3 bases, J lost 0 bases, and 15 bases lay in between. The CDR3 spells CAWRSVRAEAKNIQYF. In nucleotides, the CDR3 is TGTGCCTGGAGAAGTGTGAGGGCTGAAGCCAAAAACATTCAGTACTTC.

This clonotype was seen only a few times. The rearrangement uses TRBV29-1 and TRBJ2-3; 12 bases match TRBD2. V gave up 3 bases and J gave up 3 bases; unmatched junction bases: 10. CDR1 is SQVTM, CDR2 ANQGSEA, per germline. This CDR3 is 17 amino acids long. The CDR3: CSVERLAGVGLTDTQYF. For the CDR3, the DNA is TGCAGCGTTGAGAGACTAGCGGGAGTAGGGTTGACAGATACGCAGTATTTT.

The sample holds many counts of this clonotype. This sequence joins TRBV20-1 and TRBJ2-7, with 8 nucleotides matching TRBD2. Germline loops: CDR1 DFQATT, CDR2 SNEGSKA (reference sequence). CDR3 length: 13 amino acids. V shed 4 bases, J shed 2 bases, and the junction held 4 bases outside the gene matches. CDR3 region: CSANSGGPYEQYF. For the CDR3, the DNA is TGCAGTGCTAACAGCGGGGGCCCCTACGAGCAGTACTTC.

The CDR3 region has the DNA TGTGCCAGCAGTCCCCATGGTTTGAACACTGAAGCTTTCTTT. It encodes CASSPHGLNTEAFF. The chain carries TRBV27 and TRBJ1-1, with no clear D. Germline CDR1 reads MNHEY; CDR2 reads SMNVEV (reference sequence). The V end lost 5 bases, the J end lost 0 bases, and 10 bases lay between the germline ends. The CDR3 runs to 14 residues.

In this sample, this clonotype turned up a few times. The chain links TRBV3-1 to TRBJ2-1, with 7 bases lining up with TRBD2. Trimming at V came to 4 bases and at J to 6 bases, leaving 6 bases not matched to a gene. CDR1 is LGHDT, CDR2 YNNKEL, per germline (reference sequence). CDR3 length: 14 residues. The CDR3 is CASSPGLVVNEQFF. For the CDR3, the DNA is TGTGCCAGCAGCCCCGGACTAGTGGTCAATGAGCAGTTCTTC.

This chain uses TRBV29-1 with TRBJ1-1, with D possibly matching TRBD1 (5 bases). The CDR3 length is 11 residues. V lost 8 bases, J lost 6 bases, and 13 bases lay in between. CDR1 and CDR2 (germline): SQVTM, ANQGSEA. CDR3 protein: CSPQQGPEAFF. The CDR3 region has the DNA TGCAGCCCCCAGCAGGGCCCTGAAGCTTTCTTT. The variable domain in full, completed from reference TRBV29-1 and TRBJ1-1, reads SAVISQKPSRDICQRGTSLTIQCQVDSQVTMMFWYRQQPGQSLTLIATANQGSEATYESGFVIDKFPISRPNLTFSTLTVSNMSPEDSSIYLCSPQQGPEAFFGQGTRLTVV.

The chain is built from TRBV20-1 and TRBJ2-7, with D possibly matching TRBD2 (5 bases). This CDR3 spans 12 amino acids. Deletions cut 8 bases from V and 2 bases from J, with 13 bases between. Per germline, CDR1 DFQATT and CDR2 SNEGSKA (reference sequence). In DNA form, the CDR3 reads TGCAGTCTAGACCGGGGAACCTACGAGCAGTACTTC. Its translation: CSLDRGTYEQYF.

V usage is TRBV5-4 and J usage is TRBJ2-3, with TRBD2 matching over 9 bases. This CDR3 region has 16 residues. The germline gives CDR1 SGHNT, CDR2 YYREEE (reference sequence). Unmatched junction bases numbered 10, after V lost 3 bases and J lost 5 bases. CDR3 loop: CASSSIAGENEDTQYF. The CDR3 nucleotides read TGTGCCAGCAGCTCCATAGCGGGAGAAAACGAAGATACGCAGTATTTT.

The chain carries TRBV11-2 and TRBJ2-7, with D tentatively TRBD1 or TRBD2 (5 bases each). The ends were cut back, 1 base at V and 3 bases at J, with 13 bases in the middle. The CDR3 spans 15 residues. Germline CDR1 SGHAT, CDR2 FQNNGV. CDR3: CASSLAQGARYEQYF. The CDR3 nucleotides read TGTGCCAGCAGCTTAGCTCAGGGAGCTCGCTACGAGCAGTACTTC.

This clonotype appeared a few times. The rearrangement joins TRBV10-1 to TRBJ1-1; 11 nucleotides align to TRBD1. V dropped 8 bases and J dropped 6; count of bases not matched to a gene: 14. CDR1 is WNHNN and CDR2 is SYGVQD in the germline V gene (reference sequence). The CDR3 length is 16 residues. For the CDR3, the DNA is TGCGCCAGCTACGGACCAGGACAGGGGGCATCGGCTGAAGCTTTCTTT. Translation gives CASYGPGQGASAEAFF.

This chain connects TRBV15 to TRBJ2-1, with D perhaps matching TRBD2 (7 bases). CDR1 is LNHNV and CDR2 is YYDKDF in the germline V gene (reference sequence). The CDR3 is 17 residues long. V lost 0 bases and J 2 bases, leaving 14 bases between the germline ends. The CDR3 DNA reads TGTGCCACCAGCAGAGAGGGGGCGGGAGCCACCTACAATGAGCAGTTCTTC. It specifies CATSREGAGATYNEQFF.

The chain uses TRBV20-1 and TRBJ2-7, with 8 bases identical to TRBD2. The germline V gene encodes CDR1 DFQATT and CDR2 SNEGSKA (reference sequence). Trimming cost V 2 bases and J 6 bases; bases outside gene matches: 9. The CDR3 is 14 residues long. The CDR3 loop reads CSARSREGTREQYF. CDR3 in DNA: TGCAGTGCTAGATCTCGGGAGGGAACTCGCGAGCAGTACTTC.

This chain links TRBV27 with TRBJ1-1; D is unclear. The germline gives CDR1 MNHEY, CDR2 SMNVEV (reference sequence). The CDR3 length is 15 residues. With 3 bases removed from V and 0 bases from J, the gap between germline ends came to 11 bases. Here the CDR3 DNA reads TGTGCCAGCAGTTTTCGACATCTCATGAACACTGAAGCTTTCTTT. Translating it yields CASSFRHLMNTEAFF.

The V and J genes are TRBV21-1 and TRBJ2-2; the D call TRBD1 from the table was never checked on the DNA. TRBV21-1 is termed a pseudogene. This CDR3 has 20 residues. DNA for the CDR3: TGTGCCAGCAGCACTCCCCCATCGACAAGACCGGAGTCGAACACCGGGGAGCTGTTTTTT. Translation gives CASSTPPSTRPESNTGELFF.

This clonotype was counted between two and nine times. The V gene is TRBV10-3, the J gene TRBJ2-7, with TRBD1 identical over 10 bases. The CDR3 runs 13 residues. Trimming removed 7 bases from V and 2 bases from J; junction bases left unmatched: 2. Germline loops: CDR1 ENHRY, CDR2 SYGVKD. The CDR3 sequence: CAINGQGAYEQYF. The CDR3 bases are TGTGCCATCAACGGACAGGGGGCCTACGAGCAGTACTTC.